These T cell receptor beta chains were read from a single sample in a study of T-cell reconstitution after alpha-beta-depleted transplantation in children. TCRdb processed the PCR reads anew with MiXCR; each CDR3 protein has one entry. The sample has over 550,000 distinct CDR3 sequences, roughly a tenth seen once; the top ten hold less than 5%. The sequencing here drew on PBMCs from the stem cell graft donor, taken from the stem cell graft. The receptors were sampled from a human donor who donated a stem cell graft to a child with acute myeloid leukemia. Both conserved end residues are part of each CDR3. The D gene is left open where the match is weak. Clone size, where shown, is once, few, many, or a class for clones that have expanded.

clone_size d_call j_call v_call cdr3_length cdr3_nt cdr3_aa
- TRBD2 TRBJ2-7 TRBV20-1 15 TGCAGTGCTAGAGATCTGCTAGCGGGAGGATACGAGCAGTACTTC CSARDLLAGGYEQYF
few TRBD1 TRBJ1-5 TRBV12-3/TRBV12-4 17 TGTGCCAGCAGTGAGAGGGACAGGGGGCTAGGGAATCAGCCCCAGCATTTT CASSERDRGLGNQPQHF
- TRBD2 TRBJ2-1 TRBV24-1 18 TGTGCCACCAGTGATTTGCAGCGCGCGGGAGGGGGCTACAATGAGCAGTTCTTC CATSDLQRAGGGYNEQFF
few - TRBJ2-7 TRBV4-2 15 TGTGCCAGCAGCCAAGCATCAGGGGAGGGCTACGAGCAGTACTTC CASSQASGEGYEQYF
- - TRBJ2-7 TRBV12-3/TRBV12-4 13 TGTGCCAGCTCTTACGCAAGGGCCTACGAGCAGTACTTC CASSYARAYEQYF
many - TRBJ2-1 TRBV10-3 16 TGTGCCATCACTCAAGAGGGCAGGAGTTCCTACAATGAGCAGTTCTTC CAITQEGRSSYNEQFF
many - TRBJ2-3 TRBV7-2 16 TGTGCCAGCAGCCCCCAGGGGGGAGGCCTCACAGATACGCAGTATTTT CASSPQGGGLTDTQYF
few TRBD2 TRBJ2-7 TRBV5-6 15 TGTGCCAGCAGCCTAATTGGGGGGAGGGCCTACGAGCAGTACTTC CASSLIGGRAYEQYF
many TRBD1 TRBJ2-7 TRBV29-1 14 TGCAGCGTTGCAGGGGACAGGAGCTCCTACGAGCAGTACTTC CSVAGDRSSYEQYF
- TRBD2 TRBJ2-1 TRBV24-1 16 TGTGCCACCAGTGAGGATAGCGGGAGGGCCTACAATGAGCAGTTCTTC CATSEDSGRAYNEQFF
- - TRBJ2-3 TRBV4-2 16 TGTGCCAGCAGCCAAGATTTCCTTAAAAGGACAGATACGCAGTATTTT CASSQDFLKRTDTQYF
many TRBD1 TRBJ1-1 TRBV29-1 13 TGCAGCGTTGGACAGGGCTCAGGGACTGAAGCTTTCTTT CSVGQGSGTEAFF
few - TRBJ2-7 TRBV27 13 TGTGCCAGCAGTTTACGGCCCGGCAGAGAGCAGTACTTC CASSLRPGREQYF
many TRBD2 TRBJ2-1 TRBV10-3 16 TGTGCCATCAGTGAGTCTAGCGGGAGATCGTCGAATGAGCAGTTCTTC CAISESSGRSSNEQFF
few TRBD2 TRBJ2-1 TRBV6-2/TRBV6-3 14 TGTGCCAGCAGTTACTATAGCGGGAACAATGAGCAGTTCTTC CASSYYSGNNEQFF
few - TRBJ2-7 TRBV6-2/TRBV6-3 14 TGTGCCAGCAGGCAGAGGGCAGAGTCCTACGAGCAGTACTTC CASRQRAESYEQYF
many - TRBJ2-5 TRBV20-1 12 TGCAGTGCTAGGATGGCGGAAGAGACCCAGTACTTC CSARMAEETQYF
many TRBD2 TRBJ2-7 TRBV20-1 14 TGCAGTGCTAGTTCCGGGACTAGCGGATACGAGCAGTACTTC CSASSGTSGYEQYF
- TRBD1 TRBJ2-1 TRBV12-3/TRBV12-4 16 TGTGCCAGCAGCCCACCGTTACAGGGGTCACGTGACGAGCAGTTCTTC CASSPPLQGSRDEQFF
few TRBD1 TRBJ2-1 TRBV27 15 TGTGCCAGCAGTTCCTTTCCGGGACAGGTGAATGAGCAGTTCTTC CASSSFPGQVNEQFF
few - TRBJ1-2 TRBV5-1 14 TGCGCCAGCAGCTTGGGGGACACCAAAAATGGCTACACCTTC CASSLGDTKNGYTF
few TRBD2 TRBJ2-3 TRBV7-9 15 TGTGCCAGCAGCCGTCAGCGGGAGCCCACAGATACGCAGTATTTT CASSRQREPTDTQYF
few - TRBJ2-2 TRBV11-3 16 TGTGCCAGCAGCTTACTTTCGGGTGACCAGACCGGGGAGCTGTTTTTT CASSLLSGDQTGELFF
few TRBD2 TRBJ2-1 TRBV6-2/TRBV6-3 17 TGTGCCAGCAGTTACTCGAGTACTAGCGCCTCCTACAATGAGCAGTTCTTC CASSYSSTSASYNEQFF
few - TRBJ1-3 TRBV7-8 16 TGTGCCAGCAGCTTATTGGTCTCTAGCTCTGGAAACACCATATATTTT CASSLLVSSSGNTIYF
- TRBD2 TRBJ2-1 TRBV9 16 TGTGCCAGCAGCGTAGGGTGGGTAGCGGGAGTGAATGAGCAGTTCTTC CASSVGWVAGVNEQFF
- - TRBJ2-1 TRBV5-1 15 TGCGCCAGCAGCAGTATGCCTGGCTCCGGTAGTGAGCAGTTCTTC CASSSMPGSGSEQFF
many - TRBJ2-1 TRBV4-3 11 TGCGCCAGCCGGGGCGGCAATGAGCAGTTCTTC CASRGGNEQFF
- - TRBJ2-7 TRBV10-2 13 TGCGCCAGCCATGGAGGGGTCCCCTACGAGCAGTACTTC CASHGGVPYEQYF